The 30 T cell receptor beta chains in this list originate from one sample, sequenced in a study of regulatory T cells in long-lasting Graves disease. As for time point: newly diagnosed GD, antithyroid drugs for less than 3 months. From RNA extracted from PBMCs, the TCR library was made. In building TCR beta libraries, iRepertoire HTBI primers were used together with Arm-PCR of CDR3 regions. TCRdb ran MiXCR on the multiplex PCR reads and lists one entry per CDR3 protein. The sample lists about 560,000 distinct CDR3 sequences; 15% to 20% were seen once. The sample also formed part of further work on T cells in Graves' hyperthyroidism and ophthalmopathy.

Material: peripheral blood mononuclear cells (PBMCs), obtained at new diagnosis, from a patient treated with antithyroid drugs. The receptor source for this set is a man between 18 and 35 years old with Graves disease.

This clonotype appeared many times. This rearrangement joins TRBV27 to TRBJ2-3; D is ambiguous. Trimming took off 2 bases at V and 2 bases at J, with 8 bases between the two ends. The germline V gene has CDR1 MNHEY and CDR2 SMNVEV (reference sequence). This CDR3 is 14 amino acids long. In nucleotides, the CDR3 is TGTGCCAGCAGTTTACAGGTCTCCACAGATACGCAGTATTTT. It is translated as CASSLQVSTDTQYF.

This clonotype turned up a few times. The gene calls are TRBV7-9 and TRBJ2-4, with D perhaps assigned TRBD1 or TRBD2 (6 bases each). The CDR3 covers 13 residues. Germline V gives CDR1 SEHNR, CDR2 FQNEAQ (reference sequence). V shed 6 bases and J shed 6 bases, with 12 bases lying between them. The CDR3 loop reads CASSQGGLNIQYF. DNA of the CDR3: TGTGCCAGCAGTCAAGGGGGGCTAAACATTCAGTACTTC.

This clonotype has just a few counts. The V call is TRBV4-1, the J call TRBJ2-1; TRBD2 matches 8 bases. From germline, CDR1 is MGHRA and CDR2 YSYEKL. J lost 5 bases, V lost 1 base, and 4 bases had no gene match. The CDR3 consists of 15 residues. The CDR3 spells CASSQAGGGHNEQFF. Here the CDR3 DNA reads TGCGCCAGCAGCCAAGCGGGGGGGGGCCACAATGAGCAGTTCTTC.

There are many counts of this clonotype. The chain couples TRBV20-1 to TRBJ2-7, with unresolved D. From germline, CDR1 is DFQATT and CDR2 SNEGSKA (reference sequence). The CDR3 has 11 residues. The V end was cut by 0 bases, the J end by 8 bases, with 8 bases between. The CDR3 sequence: CSARDRSQQYF. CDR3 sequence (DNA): TGCAGTGCTAGAGATAGGTCGCAGCAGTACTTC.

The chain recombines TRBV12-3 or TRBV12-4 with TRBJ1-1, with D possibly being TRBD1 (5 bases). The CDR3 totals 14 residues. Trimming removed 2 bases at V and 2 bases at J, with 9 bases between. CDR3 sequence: CASSLLRGNTEAFF. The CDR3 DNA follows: TGTGCCAGCAGTTTATTAAGGGGAAACACTGAAGCTTTCTTT.

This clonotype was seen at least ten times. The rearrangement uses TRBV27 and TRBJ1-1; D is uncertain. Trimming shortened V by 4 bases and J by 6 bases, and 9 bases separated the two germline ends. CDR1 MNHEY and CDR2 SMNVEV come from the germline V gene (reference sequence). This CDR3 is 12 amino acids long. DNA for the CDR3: TGTGCCAGCAGTTCCGGCCCCTCTGAAGCTTTCTTT. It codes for CASSSGPSEAFF.

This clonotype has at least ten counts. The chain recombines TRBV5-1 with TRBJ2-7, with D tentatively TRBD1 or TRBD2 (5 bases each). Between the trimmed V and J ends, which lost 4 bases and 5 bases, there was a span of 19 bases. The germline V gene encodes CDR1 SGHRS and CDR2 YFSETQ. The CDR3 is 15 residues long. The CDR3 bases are TGCGCCAGCAGCGCTCCCGGGACGGAGTTCGACGAGCAGTACTTC. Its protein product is CASSAPGTEFDEQYF.

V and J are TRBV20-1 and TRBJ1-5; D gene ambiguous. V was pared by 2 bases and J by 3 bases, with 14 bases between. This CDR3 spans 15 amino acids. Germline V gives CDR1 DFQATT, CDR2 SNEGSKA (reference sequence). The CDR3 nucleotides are TGCAGTGCTAGACTAATCCAGGAGACCAATCAGCCCCAGCATTTT. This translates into CSARLIQETNQPQHF.

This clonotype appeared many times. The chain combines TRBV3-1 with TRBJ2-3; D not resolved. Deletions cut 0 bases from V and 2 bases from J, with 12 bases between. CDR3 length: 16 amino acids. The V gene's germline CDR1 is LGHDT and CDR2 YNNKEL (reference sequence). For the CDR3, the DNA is TGTGCCAGCAGCCAAGAATCCCATCGACCCACAGATACGCAGTATTTT. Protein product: CASSQESHRPTDTQYF.

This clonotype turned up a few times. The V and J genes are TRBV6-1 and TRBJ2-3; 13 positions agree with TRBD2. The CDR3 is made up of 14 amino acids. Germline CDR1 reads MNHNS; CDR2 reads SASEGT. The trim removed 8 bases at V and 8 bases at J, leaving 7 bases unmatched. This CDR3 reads CASWTSGRLGTQYF. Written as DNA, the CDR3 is TGTGCCAGCTGGACTAGCGGGAGACTGGGTACGCAGTATTTT.

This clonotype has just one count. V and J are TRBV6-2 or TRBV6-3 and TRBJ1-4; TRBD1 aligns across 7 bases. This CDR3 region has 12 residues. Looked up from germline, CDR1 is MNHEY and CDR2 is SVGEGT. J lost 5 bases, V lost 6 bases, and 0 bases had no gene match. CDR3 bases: TGTGCCAGCAGGGACAGGAATGAAAAACTGTTTTTT. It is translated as CASRDRNEKLFF.

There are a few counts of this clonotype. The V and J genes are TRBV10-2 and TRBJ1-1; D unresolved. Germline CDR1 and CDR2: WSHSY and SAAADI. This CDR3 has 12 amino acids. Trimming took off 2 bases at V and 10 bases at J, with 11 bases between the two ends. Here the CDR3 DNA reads TGCGCCAGCAGTGAGGGCATTTTCTCAGCTTTCTTT. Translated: CASSEGIFSAFF.

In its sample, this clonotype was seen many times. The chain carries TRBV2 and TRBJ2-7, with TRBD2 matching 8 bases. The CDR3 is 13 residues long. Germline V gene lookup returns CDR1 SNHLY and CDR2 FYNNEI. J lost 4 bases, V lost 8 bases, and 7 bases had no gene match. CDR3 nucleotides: TGTGCCAGCGGCGCGGGAGGTTCGTACGAGCAGTACTTC. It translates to CASGAGGSYEQYF.

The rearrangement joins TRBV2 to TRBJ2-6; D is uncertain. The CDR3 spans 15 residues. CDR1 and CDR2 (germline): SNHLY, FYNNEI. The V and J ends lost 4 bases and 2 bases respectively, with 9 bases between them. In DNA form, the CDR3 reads TGTGCCAGCAGTGGCCTAGGGCCTGGGGCCAACGTCCTGACTTTC. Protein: CASSGLGPGANVLTF.

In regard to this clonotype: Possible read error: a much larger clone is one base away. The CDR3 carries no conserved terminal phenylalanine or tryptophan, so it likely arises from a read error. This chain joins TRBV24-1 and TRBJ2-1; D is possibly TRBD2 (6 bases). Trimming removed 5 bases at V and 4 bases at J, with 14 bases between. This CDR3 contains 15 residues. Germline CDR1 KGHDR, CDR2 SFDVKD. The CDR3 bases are TGTGCCACCAGTGTCCGACAAGGAGGGTACAATGAGCAGTTCCTC. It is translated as CATSVRQGGYNEQFL.

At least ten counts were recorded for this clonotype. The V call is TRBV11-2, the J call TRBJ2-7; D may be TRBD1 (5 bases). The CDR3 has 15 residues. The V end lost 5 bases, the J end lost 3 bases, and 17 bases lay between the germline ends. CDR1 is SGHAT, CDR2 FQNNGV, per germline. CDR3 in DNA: TGTGCCAGCAGCAAAAGCAGGGTGGTGGGCTACGAGCAGTACTTC. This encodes CASSKSRVVGYEQYF.

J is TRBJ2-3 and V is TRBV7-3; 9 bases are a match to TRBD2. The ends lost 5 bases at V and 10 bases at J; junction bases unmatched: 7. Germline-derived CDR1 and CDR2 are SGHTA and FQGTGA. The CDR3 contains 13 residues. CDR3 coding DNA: TGTGCCAGCAGCGGAGGGCGGGAGGGAGCGCAGTATTTT. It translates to CASSGGREGAQYF.

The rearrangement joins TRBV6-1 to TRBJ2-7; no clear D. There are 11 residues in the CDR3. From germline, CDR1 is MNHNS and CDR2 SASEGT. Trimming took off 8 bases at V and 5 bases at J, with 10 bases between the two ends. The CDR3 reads CASGNWDEQYF. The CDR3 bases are TGTGCCAGCGGAAACTGGGACGAGCAGTACTTC.

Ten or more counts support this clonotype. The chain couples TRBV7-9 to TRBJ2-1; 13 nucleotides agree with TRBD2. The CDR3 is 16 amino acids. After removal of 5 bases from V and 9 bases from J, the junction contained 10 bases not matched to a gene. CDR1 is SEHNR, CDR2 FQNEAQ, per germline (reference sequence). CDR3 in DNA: TGTGCCAGCAGCCGACTGGGGACTAGCGGGATTAGTGAGCAGTTCTTC. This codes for CASSRLGTSGISEQFF.

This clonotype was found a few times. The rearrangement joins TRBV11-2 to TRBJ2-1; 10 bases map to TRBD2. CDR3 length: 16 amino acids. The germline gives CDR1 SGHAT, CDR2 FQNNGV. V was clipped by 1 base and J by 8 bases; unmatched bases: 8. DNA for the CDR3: TGTGCCAGCAGCTTAGTTCCAGCGGGAGGGTTCGATGAGCAGTTCTTC. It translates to CASSLVPAGGFDEQFF. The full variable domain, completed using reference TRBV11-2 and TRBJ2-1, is EAGVAQSPRYKIIEKRQSVAFWCNPISGHATLYWYQQILGQGPKLLIQFQNNGVVDDSQLPKDRFSAERLKGVDSTLKIQPAKLEDSAVYLCASSLVPAGGFDEQFFGPGTRLTVL.

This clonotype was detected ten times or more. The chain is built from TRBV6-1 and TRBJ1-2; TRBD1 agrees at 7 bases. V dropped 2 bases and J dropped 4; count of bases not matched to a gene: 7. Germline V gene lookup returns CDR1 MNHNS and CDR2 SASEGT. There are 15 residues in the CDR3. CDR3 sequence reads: CASSESVGGSYGYTF. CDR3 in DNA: TGTGCCAGCAGTGAATCGGTAGGGGGCAGCTATGGCTACACCTTC.

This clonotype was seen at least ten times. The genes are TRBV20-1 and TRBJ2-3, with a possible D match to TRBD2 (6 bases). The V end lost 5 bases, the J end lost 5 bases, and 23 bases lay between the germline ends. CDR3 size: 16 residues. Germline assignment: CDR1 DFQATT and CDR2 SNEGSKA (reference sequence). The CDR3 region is CSAFPAHGSGLDTQYF. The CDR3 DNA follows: TGCAGTGCTTTCCCCGCCCACGGGAGCGGTCTAGATACGCAGTATTTT.

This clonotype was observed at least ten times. The CDR3 reads CASSYGRDTSYEQYF. The CDR3 DNA reads as TGTGCCAGCAGTTACGGCCGGGACACCAGCTACGAGCAGTACTTC. The chain has TRBV11-2 and TRBJ2-7, with a tentative D call TRBD1 (6 bases). The CDR3 runs 15 residues. The germline V gene encodes CDR1 SGHAT and CDR2 FQNNGV. Trimming stripped 6 bases from V and 3 bases from J, with 18 bases between.

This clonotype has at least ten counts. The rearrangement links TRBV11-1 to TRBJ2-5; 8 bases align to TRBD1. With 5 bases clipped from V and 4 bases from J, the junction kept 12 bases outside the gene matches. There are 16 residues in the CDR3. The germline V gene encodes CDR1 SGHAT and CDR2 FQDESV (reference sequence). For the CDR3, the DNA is TGTGCCAGCAGCCAGCTTGGACAGGGAAGGGGAGAGACCCAGTACTTC. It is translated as CASSQLGQGRGETQYF. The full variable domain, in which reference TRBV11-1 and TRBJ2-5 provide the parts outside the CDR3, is EAEVAQSPRYKITEKSQAVAFWCDPISGHATLYWYRQILGQGPELLVQFQDESVVDDSQLPKDRFSAERLKGVDSTLKIQPAELGDSAMYLCASSQLGQGRGETQYFGPGTRLLVL.

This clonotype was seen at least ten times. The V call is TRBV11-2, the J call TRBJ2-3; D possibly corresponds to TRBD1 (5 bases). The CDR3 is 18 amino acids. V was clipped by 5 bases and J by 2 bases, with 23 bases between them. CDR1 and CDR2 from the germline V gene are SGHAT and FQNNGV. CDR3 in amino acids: CASSTPRRTLSHTDTQYF. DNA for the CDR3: TGTGCCAGCAGCACACCCCGTAGGACATTATCCCACACAGATACGCAGTATTTT.

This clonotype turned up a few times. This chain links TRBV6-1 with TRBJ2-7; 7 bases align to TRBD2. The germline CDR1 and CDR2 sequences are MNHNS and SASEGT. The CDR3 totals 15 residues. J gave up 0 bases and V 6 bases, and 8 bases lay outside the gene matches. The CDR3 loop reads CASRRTSAGSYEQYF. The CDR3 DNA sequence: TGTGCCAGCAGGCGAACTAGCGCTGGCTCCTACGAGCAGTACTTC.

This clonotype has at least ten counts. The CDR3 protein is CASRGTSGANYNEQFF. The DNA of the CDR3 is TGTGCCAGCAGGGGGACTAGCGGAGCAAATTACAATGAGCAGTTCTTC. The rearrangement links TRBV12-3 or TRBV12-4 to TRBJ2-1; 11 positions agree with TRBD2. The trim removed 6 bases at V and 4 bases at J, leaving 8 bases unmatched. This CDR3 region has 16 residues.

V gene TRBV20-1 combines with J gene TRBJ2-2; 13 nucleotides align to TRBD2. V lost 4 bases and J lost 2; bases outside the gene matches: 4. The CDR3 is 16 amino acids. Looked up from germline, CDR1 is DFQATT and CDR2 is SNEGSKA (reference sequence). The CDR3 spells CSATGTSGINTGELFF. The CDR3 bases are TGCAGTGCTACGGGGACTAGCGGGATCAACACCGGGGAGCTGTTTTTT.

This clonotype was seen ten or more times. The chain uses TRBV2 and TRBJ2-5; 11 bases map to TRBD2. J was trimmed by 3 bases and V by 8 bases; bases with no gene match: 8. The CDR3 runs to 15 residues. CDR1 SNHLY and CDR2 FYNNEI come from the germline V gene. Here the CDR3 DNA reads TGTGCCAGCTCCAACTTAGCGGGAGGGGAAGAGACCCAGTACTTC. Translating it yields CASSNLAGGEETQYF.

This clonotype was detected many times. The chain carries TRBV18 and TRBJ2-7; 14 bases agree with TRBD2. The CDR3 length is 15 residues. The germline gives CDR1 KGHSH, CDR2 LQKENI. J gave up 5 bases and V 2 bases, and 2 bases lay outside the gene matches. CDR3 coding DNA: TGTGCCAGCTCACCAGGGACTAGCGGGAGAAACGAGCAGTACTTC. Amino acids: CASSPGTSGRNEQYF. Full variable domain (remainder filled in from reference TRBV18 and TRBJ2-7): NAGVMQNPRHLVRRRGQEARLRCSPMKGHSHVYWYRQLPEEGLKFMVYLQKENIIDESGMPKERFSAEFPKEGPSILRIQQVVRGDSAAYFCASSPGTSGRNEQYFGPGTRLTVT.